This T cell receptor (beta chain) comes out of a study of blood T cell repertoires in COVID-19. Study in general: Italy, Spain and the United States were the sources of the convalescent and acute COVID-19 samples. T cells, B-cell-depleted T cells, or PBMCs supplied cDNA or gDNA.

The CDR3 extends over 16 amino acids. Germline V lookup: CDR1 SNHLY, CDR2 FYNNEI. V lost 7 bases, J lost 9 bases, and 16 bases stayed unmatched. Study processing details: Estimates of nucleated cell counts were drawn from the amplification of reference gene primers. Some clones are missing from TCRdb's copy, which holds only in-frame ones; the method was immunoSEQ multiplex PCR. From that table come the V and J calls and clone size; the DNA was used to work out D and trimming. Of about 74,000 clones detected, more than 75% appear once; the ten largest clones hold about 8.9%. The TCR originated in a human donor in a cohort sampled during active COVID-19. The chain links TRBV2 to TRBJ2-7, with 12 bases that match TRBD1. Sequencing was carried out using peripheral blood. DNA for the CDR3: TGTGCCAGCACCCAGCAATTGGCGGGACAGGGGGCGGGGCAGTACTTC. This encodes CASTQQLAGQGAGQYF.